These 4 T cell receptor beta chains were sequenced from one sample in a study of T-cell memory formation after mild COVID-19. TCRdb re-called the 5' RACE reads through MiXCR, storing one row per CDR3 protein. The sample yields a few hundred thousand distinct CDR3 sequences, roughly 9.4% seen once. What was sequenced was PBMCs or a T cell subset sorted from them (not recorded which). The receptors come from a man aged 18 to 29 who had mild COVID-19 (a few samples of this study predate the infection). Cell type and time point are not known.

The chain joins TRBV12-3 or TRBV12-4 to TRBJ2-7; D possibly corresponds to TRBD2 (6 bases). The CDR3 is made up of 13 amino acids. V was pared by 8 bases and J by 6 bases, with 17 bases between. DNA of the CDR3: TGTGCCAGCCGCCCCCCGGGGGTCAGCGAGCAGTACTTC. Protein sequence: CASRPPGVSEQYF.

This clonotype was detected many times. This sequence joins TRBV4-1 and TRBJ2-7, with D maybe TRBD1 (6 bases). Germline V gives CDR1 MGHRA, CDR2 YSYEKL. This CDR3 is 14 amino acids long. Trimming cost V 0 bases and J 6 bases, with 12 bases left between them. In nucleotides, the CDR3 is TGCGCCAGCAGCCAAGATCTTACAGGGCGCGAGCAGTACTTC. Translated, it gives CASSQDLTGREQYF.

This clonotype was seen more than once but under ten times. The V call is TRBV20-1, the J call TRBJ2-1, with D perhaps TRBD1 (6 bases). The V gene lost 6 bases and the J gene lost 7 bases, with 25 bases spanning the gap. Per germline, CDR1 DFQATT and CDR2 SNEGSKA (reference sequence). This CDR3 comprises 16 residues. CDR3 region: CSAPDPQGSGLNEQFF. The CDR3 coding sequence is TGCAGTGCGCCAGACCCACAGGGATCAGGACTTAATGAGCAGTTCTTC.

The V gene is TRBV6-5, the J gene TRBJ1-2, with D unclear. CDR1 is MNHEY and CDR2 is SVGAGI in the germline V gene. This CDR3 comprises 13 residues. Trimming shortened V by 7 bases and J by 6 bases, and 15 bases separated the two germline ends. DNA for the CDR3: TGTGCCAGCATAGCCCTTTCCGGTCATGGCTACACCTTC. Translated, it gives CASIALSGHGYTF.